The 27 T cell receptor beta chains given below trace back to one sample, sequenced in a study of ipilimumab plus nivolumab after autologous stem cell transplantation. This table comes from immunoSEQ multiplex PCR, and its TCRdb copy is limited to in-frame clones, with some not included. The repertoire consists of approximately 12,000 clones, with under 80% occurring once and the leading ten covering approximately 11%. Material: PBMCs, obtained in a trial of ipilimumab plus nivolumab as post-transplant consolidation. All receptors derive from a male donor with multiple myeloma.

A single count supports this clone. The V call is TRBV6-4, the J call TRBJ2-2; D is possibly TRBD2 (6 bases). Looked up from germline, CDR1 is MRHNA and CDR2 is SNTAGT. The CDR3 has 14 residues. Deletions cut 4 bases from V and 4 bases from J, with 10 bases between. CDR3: CASSVQGGTGELFF. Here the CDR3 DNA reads TGTGCCAGCAGTGTGCAGGGAGGCACCGGGGAGCTGTTTTTT.

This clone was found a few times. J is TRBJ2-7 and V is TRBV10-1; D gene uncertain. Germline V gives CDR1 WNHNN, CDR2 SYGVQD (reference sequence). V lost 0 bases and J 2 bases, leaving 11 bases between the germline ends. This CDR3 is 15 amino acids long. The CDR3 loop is CASSESELVAYEQYF. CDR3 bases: TGCGCCAGCAGTGAGTCGGAGTTAGTAGCCTACGAGCAGTACTTC.

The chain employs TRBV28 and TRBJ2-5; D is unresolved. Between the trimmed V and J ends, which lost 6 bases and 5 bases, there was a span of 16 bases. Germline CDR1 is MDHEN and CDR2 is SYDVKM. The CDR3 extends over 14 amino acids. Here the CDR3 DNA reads TGTGCCAGCAGCCATCAGGCAGGTCCGGAGACCCAGTACTTC. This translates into CASSHQAGPETQYF.

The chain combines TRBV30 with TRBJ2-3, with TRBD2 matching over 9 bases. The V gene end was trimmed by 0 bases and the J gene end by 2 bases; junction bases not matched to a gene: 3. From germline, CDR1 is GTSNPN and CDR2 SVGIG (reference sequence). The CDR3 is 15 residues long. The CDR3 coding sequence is TGTGCCTGGAGTGTCAGCGGGGGGTCCACAGATACGCAGTATTTT. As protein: CAWSVSGGSTDTQYF. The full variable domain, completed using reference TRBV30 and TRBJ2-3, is SQTIHQWPATLVQPVGSPLSLECTVEGTSNPNLYWYRQAAGRGLQLLFYSVGIGQISSEVPQNLSASRPQDRQFILSSKKLLLSDSGFYLCAWSVSGGSTDTQYFGPGTRLTVL.

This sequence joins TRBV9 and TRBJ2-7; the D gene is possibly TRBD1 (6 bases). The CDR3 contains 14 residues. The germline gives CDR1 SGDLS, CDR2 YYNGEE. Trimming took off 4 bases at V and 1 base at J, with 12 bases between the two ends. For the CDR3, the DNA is TGTGCCAGCAGCCCCACGACAGGATCCTACGAGCAGTACTTC. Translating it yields CASSPTTGSYEQYF. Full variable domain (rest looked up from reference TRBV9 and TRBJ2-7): DSGVTQTPKHLITATGQRVTLRCSPRSGDLSVYWYQQSLDQGLQFLIQYYNGEERAKGNILERFSAQQFPDLHSELNLSSLELGDSALYFCASSPTTGSYEQYFGPGTRLTVT.

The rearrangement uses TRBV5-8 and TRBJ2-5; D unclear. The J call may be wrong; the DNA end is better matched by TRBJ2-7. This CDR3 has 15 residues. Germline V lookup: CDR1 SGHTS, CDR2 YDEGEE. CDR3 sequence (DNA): TGTGCCAGCAACAACCCTGGGCATACCTCCTACGAGCAGTACTTC. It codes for CASNNPGHTSYEQYF.

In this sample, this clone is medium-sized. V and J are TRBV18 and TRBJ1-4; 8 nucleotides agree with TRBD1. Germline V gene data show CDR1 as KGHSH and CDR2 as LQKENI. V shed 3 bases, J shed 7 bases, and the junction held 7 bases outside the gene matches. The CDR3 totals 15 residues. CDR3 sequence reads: CASSPEDRALEKLFF. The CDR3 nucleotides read TGTGCCAGCTCACCGGAGGACAGGGCACTTGAAAAACTGTTTTTT.

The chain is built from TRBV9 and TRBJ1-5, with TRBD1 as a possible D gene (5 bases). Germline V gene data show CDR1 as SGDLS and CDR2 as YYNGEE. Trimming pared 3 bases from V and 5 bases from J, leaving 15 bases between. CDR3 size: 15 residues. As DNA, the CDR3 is TGTGCCAGCAGCGGACCGGGACTGTGGGATCAGCCCCAGCATTTT. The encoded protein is CASSGPGLWDQPQHF.

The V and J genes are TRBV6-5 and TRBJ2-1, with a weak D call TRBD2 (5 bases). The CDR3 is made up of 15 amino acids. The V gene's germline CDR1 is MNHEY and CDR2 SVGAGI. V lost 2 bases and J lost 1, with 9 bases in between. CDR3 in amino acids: CASSYRGLSYNEQFF. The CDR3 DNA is TGTGCCAGCAGTTACCGTGGACTTTCCTACAATGAGCAGTTCTTC.

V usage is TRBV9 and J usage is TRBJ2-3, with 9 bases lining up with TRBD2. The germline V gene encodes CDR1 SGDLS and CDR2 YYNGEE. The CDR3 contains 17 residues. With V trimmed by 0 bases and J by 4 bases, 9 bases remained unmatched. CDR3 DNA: TGTGCCAGCAGCGTAGGGTCGCTAGCGGGGACCGCAGATACGCAGTATTTT. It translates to CASSVGSLAGTADTQYF.

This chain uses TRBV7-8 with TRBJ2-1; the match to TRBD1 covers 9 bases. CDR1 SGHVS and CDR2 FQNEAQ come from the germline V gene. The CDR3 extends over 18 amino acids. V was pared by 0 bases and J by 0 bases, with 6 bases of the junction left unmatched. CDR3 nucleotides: TGTGCCAGCAGCTTAGCGACCCGGACAGGGGTCTCCTACAATGAGCAGTTCTTC. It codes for CASSLATRTGVSYNEQFF.

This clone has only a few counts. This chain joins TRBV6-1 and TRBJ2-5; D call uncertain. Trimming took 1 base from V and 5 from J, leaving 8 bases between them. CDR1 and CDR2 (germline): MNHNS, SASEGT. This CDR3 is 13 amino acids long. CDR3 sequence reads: CASSEGRVETQYF. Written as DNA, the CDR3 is TGTGCCAGCAGTGAAGGCCGAGTGGAGACCCAGTACTTC.

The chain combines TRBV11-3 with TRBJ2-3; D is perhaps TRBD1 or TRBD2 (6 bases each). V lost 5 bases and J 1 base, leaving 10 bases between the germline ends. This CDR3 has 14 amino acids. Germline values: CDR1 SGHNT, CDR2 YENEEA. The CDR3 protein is CASSARGGTDTQYF. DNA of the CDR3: TGTGCCAGCAGCGCGAGGGGGGGCACAGATACGCAGTATTTT. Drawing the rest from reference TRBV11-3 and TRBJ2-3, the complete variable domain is EAGVVQSPRYKIIEKKQPVAFWCNPISGHNTLYWYLQNLGQGPELLIRYENEEAVDDSQLPKDRFSAERLKGVDSTLKIQPAELGDSAVYLCASSARGGTDTQYFGPGTRLTVL.

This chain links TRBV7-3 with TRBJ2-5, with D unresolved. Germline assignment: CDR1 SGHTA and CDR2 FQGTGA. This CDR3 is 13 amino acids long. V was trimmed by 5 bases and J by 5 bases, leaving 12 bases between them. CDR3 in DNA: TGTGCCAGCAGCCCTGGGCATGGGGAGACCCAGTACTTC. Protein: CASSPGHGETQYF. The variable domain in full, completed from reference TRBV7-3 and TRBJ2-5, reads GAGVSQTPSNKVTEKGKYVELRCDPISGHTALYWYRQSLGQGPEFLIYFQGTGAADDSGLPNDRFFAVRPEGSVSTLKIQRTERGDSAVYLCASSPGHGETQYFGPGTRLLVL.

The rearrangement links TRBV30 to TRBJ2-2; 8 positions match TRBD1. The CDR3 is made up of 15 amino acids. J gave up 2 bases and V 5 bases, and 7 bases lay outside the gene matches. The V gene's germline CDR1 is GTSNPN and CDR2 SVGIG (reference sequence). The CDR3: CAWGRTGSNTGELFF. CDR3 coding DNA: TGTGCCTGGGGAAGGACAGGGTCAAACACCGGGGAGCTGTTTTTT.

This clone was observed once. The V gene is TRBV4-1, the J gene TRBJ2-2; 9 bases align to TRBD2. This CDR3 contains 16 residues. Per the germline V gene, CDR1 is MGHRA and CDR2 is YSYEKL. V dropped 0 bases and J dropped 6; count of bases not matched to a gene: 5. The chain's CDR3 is CASSQEGGGAPGELFF. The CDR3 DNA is TGCGCCAGCAGCCAAGAGGGCGGGGGGGCTCCCGGGGAGCTGTTTTTT.

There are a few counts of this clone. For the CDR3, the DNA is TGTGCCAGCAGTTACGGCGGCGGGGCAAGAGGTGAAAAACTGTTTTTT. It translates to CASSYGGGARGEKLFF. This chain uses TRBV6-6 with TRBJ1-4; perhaps TRBD1 as D (5 bases). CDR3 length: 16 amino acids. V gave up 2 bases and J gave up 7 bases, with 17 bases separating them. The germline CDR1 and CDR2 sequences are MNHNY and SVGAGI (reference sequence).

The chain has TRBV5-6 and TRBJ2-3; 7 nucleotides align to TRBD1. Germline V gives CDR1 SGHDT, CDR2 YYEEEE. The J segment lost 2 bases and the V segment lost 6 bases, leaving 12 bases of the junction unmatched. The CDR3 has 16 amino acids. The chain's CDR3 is CASTPKGGQNTDTQYF. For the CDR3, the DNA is TGTGCCAGCACCCCGAAAGGGGGCCAGAACACAGATACGCAGTATTTT.

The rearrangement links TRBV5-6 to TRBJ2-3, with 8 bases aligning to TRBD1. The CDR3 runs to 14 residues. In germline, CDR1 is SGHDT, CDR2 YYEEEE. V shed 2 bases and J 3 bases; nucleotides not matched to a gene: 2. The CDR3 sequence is CASSFQGATDTQYF. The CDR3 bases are TGTGCCAGCAGCTTTCAGGGGGCTACAGATACGCAGTATTTT. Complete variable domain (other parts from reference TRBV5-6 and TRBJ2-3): DAGVTQSPTHLIKTRGQQVTLRCSPKSGHDTVSWYQQALGQGPQFIFQYYEEEERQRGNFPDRFSGHQFPNYSSELNVNALLLGDSALYLCASSFQGATDTQYFGPGTRLTVL.

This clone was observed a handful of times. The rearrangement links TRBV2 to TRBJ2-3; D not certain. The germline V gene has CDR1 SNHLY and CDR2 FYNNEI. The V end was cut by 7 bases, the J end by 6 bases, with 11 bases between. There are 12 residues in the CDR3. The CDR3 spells CASIGPLDTQYF. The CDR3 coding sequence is TGTGCCAGCATTGGACCGTTGGATACGCAGTATTTT.

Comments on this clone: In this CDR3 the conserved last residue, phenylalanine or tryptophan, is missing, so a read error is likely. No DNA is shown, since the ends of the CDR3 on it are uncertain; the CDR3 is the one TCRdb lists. The CDR3 sequence is CASSLGGDRS. This rearrangement joins TRBV5-1 to TRBJ1-1. Germline V gene lookup returns CDR1 SGHRS and CDR2 YFSETQ. Termini included, the CDR3 measures 10 amino acids.

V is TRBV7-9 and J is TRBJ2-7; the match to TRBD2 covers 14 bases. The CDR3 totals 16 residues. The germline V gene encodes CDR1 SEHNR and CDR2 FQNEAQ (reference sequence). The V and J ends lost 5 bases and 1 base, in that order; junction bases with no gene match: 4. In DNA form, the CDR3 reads TGTGCCAGCAGCCCCGGGACTAGCGGGGGATCCTACGAGCAGTACTTC. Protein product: CASSPGTSGGSYEQYF.

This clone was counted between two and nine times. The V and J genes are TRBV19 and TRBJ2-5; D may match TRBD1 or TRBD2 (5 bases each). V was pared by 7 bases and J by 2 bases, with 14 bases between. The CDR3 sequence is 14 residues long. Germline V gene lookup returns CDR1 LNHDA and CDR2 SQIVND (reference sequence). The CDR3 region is CASTPRDGQETQYF. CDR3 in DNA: TGTGCCAGTACCCCACGGGACGGACAAGAGACCCAGTACTTC.

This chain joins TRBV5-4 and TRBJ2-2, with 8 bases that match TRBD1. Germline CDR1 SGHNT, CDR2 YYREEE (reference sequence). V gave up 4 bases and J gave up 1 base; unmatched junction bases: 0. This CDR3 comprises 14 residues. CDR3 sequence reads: CASSGTGNTGELFF. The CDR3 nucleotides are TGTGCCAGCAGCGGGACAGGGAACACCGGGGAGCTGTTTTTT.

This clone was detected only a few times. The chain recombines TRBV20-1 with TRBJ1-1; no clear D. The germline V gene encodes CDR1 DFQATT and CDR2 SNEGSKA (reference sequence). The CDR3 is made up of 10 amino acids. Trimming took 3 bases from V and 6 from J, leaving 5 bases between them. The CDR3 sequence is CSARGSEAFF. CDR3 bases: TGCAGTGCTAGGGGTTCTGAAGCTTTCTTT.

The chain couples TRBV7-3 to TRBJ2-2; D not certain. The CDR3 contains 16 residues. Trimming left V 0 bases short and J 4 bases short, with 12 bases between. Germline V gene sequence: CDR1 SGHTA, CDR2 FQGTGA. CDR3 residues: CASSLTASWSTGELFF. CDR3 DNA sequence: TGTGCCAGCAGCTTAACGGCTAGTTGGAGCACCGGGGAGCTGTTTTTT.

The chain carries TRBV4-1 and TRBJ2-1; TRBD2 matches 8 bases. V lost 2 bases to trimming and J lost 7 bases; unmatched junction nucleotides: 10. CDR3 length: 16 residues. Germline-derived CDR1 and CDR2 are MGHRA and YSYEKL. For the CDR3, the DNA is TGCGCCAGCAGCCAACTTGGGGTAGCGGGGATAAATGAGCAGTTCTTC. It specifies CASSQLGVAGINEQFF.